This TCR beta chain came from a study of T cell responses to AZD1222 COVID-19 vaccine. Here immunoSEQ multiplex PCR was the method, and the copy in TCRdb shows in-frame clones only, minus some. This repertoire shows roughly 150,000 clones, just over 90% found once; its top ten account for about 1.7%. A few counts support this clone. Its matching antigen is unknown. Study conclusions and caveats: Mostly white British, mostly female donors; authors suggested clonal diversity may be underestimated. At study baseline, merely roughly 6 AZD1222 recipients were seropositive. CD4 TCRs associated with vaccination spanned spike, dominating at 160-218 and 743-854.

The CDR3 is 16 residues long. V lost 7 bases and J lost 2; bases outside the gene matches: 12. Looked up from germline, CDR1 is WNHNN and CDR2 is SYGVQD (reference sequence). J is TRBJ2-7 and V is TRBV10-1; 9 positions match TRBD2. The TCR originated in an adult in good health. The sample in question was peripheral blood, obtained on day 0 of AZD1222 vaccination. The CDR3 DNA reads as TGCGCCAGCACGCCCTATGGCGGGAGGGCCGCCTACGAGCAGTACTTC. Its translation: CASTPYGGRAAYEQYF.